The TCR beta chain described here comes from a study of T cells in localized non-small cell lung cancer. Profiled with immunoSEQ multiplex PCR; TCRdb holds only in-frame clones, not every one. Of under 2,000 clones listed, around 25% are singletons. The V segment lost 3 bases and the J segment 5 bases; nucleotides outside the gene matches: 6. The CDR3 covers 15 residues. Germline CDR1 SQVTM, CDR2 ANQGSEA. The clonotype was recovered from a female donor at least 60 years old with stage II squamous cell lung carcinoma. Sample: normal lung tissue next to the tumor, taken before any cancer treatment. V is TRBV29-1 and J is TRBJ2-1; 11 positions match TRBD1. CDR3 region: CSVEEGQGVNNEQFF. CDR3 nucleotide sequence: TGCAGCGTTGAGGAGGGACAGGGGGTCAACAATGAGCAGTTCTTC.